This TCR beta chain was identified in a study of blood T cell repertoires in COVID-19. Looking at the study overall: T cells, B-cell-depleted T cells, or PBMCs supplied cDNA or gDNA.

Sequencing was performed with immunoSEQ multiplex PCR; in TCRdb, only in-frame clones are kept and a portion is missing. The sample includes some 450,000 clones, more than 70% of them seen just once. Germline CDR1 SGHAT, CDR2 FQNNGV. CDR3 length: 19 amino acids. V was cut by 3 bases and J by 2 bases, with 24 bases left in between. The chain carries TRBV11-2 and TRBJ2-3; a possible D gene is TRBD2 (6 bases). The sequenced sample consisted of peripheral blood. This receptor was obtained from a woman aged 45-65 years with COVID-19, enrolled during active disease. The CDR3 spells CASSFSGIISIPNTDTQYF. CDR3 bases: TGTGCCAGCAGCTTTAGCGGTATAATAAGCATACCAAACACAGATACGCAGTATTTT. The variable domain in full, with the rest retrieved from reference TRBV11-2 and TRBJ2-3, is EAGVAQSPRYKIIEKRQSVAFWCNPISGHATLYWYQQILGQGPKLLIQFQNNGVVDDSQLPKDRFSAERLKGVDSTLKIQPAKLEDSAVYLCASSFSGIISIPNTDTQYFGPGTRLTVL.